Reported below is one T cell receptor beta chain. This sample is part of a study of blood T cell repertoires in COVID-19. Background on the study: In each case, the material was cDNA or gDNA derived from T cells, B-cell-depleted T cells, or PBMCs.

This CDR3 has 15 residues. The V gene's germline CDR1 is MNHEY and CDR2 SVGAGI. The trim removed 5 bases at V and 6 bases at J, leaving 10 bases unmatched. The data were produced by immunoSEQ multiplex PCR, yet TCRdb's version contains in-frame clones alone and is incomplete. The table includes fewer than 50,000 clones, 70% to 90% detected once. The specimen was peripheral blood. The source of this sequence is a man aged 55 to 70 with COVID-19, enrolled during active disease. The chain couples TRBV6-5 to TRBJ1-1, with 9 bases lining up with TRBD1. The CDR3 spells CASSPNRGPFSEAFF. CDR3 sequence (DNA): TGTGCCAGCAGTCCCAACAGGGGGCCTTTTTCTGAAGCTTTCTTT.